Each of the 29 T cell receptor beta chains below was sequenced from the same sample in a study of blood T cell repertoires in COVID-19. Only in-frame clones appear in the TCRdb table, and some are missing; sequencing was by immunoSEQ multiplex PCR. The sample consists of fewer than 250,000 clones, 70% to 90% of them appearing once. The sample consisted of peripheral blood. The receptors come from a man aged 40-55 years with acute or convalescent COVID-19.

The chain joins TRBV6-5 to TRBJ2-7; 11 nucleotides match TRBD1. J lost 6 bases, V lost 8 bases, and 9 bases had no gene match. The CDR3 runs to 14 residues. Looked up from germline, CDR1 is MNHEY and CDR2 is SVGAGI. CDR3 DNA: TGTGCCAGCGGTACTGGACAGGGGGCTTCCGAGCAGTACTTC. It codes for CASGTGQGASEQYF.

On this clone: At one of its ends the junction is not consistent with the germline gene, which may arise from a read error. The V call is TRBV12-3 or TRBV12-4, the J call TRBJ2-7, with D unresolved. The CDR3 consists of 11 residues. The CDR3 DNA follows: TGTGCCAGCAGTCCAGGAAACATGTTGAGCTTC. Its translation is CASSPGNMLSF.

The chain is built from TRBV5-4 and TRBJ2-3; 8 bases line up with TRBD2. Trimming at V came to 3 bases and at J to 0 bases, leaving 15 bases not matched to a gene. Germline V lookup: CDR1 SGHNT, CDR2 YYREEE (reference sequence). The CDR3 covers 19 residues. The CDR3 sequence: CASSSGGLAATTSTDTQYF. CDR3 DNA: TGTGCCAGCAGCTCAGGTGGACTAGCAGCCACTACTAGCACAGATACGCAGTATTTT.

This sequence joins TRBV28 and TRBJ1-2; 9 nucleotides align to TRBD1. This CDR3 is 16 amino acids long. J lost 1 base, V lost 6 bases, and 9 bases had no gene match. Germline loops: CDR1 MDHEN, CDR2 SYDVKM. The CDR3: CASSLTGTGINYGYTF. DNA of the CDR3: TGTGCCAGCAGCCTTACCGGGACAGGGATTAACTATGGCTACACCTTC.

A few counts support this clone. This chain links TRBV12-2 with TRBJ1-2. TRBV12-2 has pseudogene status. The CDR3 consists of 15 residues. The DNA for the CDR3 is TGTGCAAGTCGCTTCGCGCTAACGGGGAGGTATGGCTACACCTTC. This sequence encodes CASRFALTGRYGYTF.

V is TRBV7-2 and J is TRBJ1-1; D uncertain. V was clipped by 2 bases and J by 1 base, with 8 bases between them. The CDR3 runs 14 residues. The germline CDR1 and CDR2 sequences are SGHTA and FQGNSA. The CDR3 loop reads CASSLRLENTEAFF. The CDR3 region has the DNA TGTGCCAGCAGCTTAAGGCTAGAGAACACTGAAGCTTTCTTT.

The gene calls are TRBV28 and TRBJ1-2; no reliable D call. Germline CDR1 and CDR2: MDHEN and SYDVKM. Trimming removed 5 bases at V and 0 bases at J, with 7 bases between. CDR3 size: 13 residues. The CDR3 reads CASSPYPNYGYTF. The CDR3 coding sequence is TGTGCCAGCAGTCCCTACCCTAACTATGGCTACACCTTC.

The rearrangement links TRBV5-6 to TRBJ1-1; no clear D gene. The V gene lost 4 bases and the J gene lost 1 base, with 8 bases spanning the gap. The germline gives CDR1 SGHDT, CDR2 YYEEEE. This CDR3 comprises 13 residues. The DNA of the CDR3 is TGTGCCAGCAGCCCTGACAAGAACACTGAAGCTTTCTTT. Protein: CASSPDKNTEAFF.

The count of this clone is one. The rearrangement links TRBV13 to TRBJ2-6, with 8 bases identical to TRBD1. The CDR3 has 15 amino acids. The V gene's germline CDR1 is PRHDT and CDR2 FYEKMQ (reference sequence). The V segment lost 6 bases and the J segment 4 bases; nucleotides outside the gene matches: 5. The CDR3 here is CASRLQGAGANVLTF. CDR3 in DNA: TGTGCCAGCAGACTTCAGGGGGCCGGGGCCAACGTCCTGACTTTC.

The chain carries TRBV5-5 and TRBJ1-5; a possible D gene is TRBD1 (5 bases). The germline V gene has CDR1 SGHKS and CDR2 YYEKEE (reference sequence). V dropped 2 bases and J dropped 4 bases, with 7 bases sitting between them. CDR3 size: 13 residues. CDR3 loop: CASSLDRNQPQHF. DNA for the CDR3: TGTGCCAGCAGCTTAGACAGAAATCAGCCCCAGCATTTT.

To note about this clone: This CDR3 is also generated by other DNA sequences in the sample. The CDR3 coding sequence is TGTGCCAGCCGGAGGGATTCGAACACTGAAGCTTTCTTT. As protein: CASRRDSNTEAFF. This chain connects TRBV6-5 to TRBJ1-1, with D unresolved. The germline CDR1 and CDR2 sequences are MNHEY and SVGAGI. The CDR3 is 13 residues long. Trimming took off 8 bases at V and 1 base at J, with 11 bases between the two ends.

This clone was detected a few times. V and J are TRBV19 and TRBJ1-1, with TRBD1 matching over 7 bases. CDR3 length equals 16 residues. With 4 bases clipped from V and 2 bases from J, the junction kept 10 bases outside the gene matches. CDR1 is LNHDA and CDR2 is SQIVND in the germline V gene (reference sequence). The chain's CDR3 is CASSTRTGVSNTEAFF. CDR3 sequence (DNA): TGTGCCAGTAGTACCCGAACAGGGGTGAGTAACACTGAAGCTTTCTTT.

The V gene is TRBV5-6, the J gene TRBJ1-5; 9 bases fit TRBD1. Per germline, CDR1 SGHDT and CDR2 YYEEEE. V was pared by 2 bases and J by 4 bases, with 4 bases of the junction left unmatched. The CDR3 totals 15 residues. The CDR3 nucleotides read TGTGCCAGCAGCTTATGGGACAGGGAAAATCAGCCCCAGCATTTT. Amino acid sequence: CASSLWDRENQPQHF.

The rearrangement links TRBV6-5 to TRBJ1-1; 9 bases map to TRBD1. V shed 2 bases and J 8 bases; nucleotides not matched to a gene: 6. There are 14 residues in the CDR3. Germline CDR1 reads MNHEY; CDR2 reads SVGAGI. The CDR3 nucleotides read TGTGCCAGCAGTTACGAATCCACAGGGGGCGAAGCTTTCTTT. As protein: CASSYESTGGEAFF.

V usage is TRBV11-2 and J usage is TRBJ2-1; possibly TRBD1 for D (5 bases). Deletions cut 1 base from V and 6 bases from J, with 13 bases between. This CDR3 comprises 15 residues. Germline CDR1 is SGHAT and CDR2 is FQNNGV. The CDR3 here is CASSLGQRTTNEQFF. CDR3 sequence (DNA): TGTGCCAGCAGCTTAGGACAGAGGACAACCAATGAGCAGTTCTTC.

The CDR3 DNA reads as TGCAGTGCTGCCCCAGTCACTGAAGCTTTCTTT. This gives the protein CSAAPVTEAFF. The V and J genes are TRBV20-1 and TRBJ1-1; the D is unclear. Germline V CDR1 and CDR2: DFQATT, SNEGSKA (reference sequence). V lost 5 bases, J lost 4 bases, and 8 bases lay in between. The CDR3 runs 11 residues.

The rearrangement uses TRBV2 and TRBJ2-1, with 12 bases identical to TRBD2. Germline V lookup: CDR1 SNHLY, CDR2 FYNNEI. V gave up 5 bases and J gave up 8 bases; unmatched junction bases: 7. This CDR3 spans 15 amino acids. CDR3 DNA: TGTGCCAGCAGTCCAGCTAGCGGGGGGGCGCATGAGCAGTTCTTC. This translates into CASSPASGGAHEQFF.

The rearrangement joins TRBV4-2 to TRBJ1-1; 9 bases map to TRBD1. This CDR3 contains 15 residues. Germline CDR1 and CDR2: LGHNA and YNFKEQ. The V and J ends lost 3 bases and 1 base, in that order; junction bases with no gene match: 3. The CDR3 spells CASSQMDRGNTEAFF. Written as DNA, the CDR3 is TGTGCCAGCAGCCAGATGGACAGGGGGAACACTGAAGCTTTCTTT.

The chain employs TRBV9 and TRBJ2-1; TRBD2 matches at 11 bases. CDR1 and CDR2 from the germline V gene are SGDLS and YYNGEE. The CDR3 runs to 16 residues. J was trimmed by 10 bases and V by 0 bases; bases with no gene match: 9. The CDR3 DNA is TGTGCCAGCAGCGTAGCTGATAGCGGGGGGGCACGGGAGCAGTTCTTC. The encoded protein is CASSVADSGGAREQFF.

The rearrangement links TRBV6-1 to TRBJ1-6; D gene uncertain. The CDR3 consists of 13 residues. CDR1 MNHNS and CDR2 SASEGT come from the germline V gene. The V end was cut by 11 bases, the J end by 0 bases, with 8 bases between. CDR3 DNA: TGTGCCTACAGAAGCTCCTATAATTCACCCCTCCACTTT. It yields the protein CAYRSSYNSPLHF.

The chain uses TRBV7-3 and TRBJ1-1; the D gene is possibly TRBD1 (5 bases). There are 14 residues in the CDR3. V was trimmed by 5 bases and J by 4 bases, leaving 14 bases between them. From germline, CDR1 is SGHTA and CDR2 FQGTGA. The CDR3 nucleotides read TGTGCCAGCAGCCATGGGACTTTGGTCACTGAAGCTTTCTTT. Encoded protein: CASSHGTLVTEAFF.

The CDR3 loop reads CASSPPTLNTEAFF. The CDR3 DNA follows: TGTGCCAGCAGTCCGCCGACTCTGAACACTGAAGCTTTCTTT. This chain joins TRBV6-6 and TRBJ1-1; D call uncertain. Between the trimmed V and J ends, which lost 5 bases and 0 bases, there was a span of 10 bases. CDR1 is MNHNY, CDR2 SVGAGI, per germline (reference sequence). The CDR3 spans 14 residues.

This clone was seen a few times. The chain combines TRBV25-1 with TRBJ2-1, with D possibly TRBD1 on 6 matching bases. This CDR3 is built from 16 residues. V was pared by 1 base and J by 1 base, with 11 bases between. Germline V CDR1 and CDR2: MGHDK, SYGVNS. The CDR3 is CASSEFQGSSYNEQFF. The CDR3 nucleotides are TGTGCCAGCAGTGAATTCCAGGGGAGTTCCTACAATGAGCAGTTCTTC.

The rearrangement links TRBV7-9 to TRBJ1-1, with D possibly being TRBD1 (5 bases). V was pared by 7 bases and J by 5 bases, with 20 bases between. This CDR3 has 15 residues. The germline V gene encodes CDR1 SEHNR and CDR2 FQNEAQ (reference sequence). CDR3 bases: TGTGCCAGCACCATTAGAAGGCCCAGGGAAACTGAAGCTTTCTTT. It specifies CASTIRRPRETEAFF.

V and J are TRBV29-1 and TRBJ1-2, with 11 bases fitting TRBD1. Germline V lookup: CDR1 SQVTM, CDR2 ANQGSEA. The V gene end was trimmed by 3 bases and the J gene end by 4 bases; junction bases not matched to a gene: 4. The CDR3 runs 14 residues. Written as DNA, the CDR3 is TGCAGCGTTGACAGGACAGGGGGCTCCTATGGCTACACCTTC. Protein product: CSVDRTGGSYGYTF.

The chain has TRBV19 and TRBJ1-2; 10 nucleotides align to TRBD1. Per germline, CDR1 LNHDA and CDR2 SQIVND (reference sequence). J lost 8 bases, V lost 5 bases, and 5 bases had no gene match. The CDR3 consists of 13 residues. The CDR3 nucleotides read TGTGCCAGTAGTCAGACAGGGGGCGACGGCTACACCTTC. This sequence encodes CASSQTGGDGYTF.

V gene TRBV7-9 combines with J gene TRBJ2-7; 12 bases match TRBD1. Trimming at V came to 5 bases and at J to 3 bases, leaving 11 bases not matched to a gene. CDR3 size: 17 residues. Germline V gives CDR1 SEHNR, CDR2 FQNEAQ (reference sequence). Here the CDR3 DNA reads TGTGCCAGCAGCCAACTTCTCGGGACAGGGGGCTTCTACGAGCAGTACTTC. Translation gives CASSQLLGTGGFYEQYF. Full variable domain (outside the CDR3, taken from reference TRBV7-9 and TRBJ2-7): DTGVSQNPRHKITKRGQNVTFRCDPISEHNRLYWYRQTLGQGPEFLTYFQNEAQLEKSRLLSDRFSAERPKGSFSTLEIQRTEQGDSAMYLCASSQLLGTGGFYEQYFGPGTRLTVT.

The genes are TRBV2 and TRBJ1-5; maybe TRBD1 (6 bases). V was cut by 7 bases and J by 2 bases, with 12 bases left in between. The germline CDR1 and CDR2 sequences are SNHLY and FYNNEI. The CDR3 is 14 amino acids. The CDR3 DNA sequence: TGTGCCAGCACCACAGGGAAAGGCAATCAGCCCCAGCATTTT. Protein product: CASTTGKGNQPQHF. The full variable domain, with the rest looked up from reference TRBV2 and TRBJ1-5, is EPEVTQTPSHQVTQMGQEVILRCVPISNHLYFYWYRQILGQKVEFLVSFYNNEISEKSEIFDDQFSVERPDGSNFTLKIRSTKLEDSAMYFCASTTGKGNQPQHFGDGTRLSIL.

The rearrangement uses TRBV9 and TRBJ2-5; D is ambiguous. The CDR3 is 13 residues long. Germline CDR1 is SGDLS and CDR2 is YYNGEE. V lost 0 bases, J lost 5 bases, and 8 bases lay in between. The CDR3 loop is CASSVGERETQYF. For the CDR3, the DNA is TGTGCCAGCAGCGTAGGCGAACGTGAGACCCAGTACTTC.